This is a list of T cell receptor beta chains from one sample in a study of CD8+CD57+ T cells in acquired aplastic anemia. One entry per CDR3 protein, called by TCRdb with MiXCR from the reads. This sample carries about 160,000 distinct CDR3 sequences, 45% to 55% of them seen once, and the ten largest clones take approximately 2.9%. The material sequenced was sorted CD4+, CD8+, or CD8+CD57+ T cells (not recorded which) from PBMCs. These receptor sequences come from a human donor with aplastic anemia. Both conserved end residues are part of each CDR3. D genes are given only for firm matches. The size of a clone is reported for some rows only, either as once, few or many, or as a class for expanded clones.

J	size	D	V	CDR3	DNA
TRBJ1-1	many	TRBD1	TRBV30	CAWRTGGLAEAFF	TGTGCCTGGAGAACAGGGGGCTTGGCTGAAGCTTTCTTT
TRBJ1-6	few	.	TRBV2	CAWYPGQLHF	TGTGCCTGGTATCCGGGACAACTCCACTTT
TRBJ2-5	.	TRBD2	TRBV28	CASSSPHRASGQETQYF	TGTGCCAGCAGTTCCCCCCACCGGGCTAGCGGACAAGAGACCCAGTACTTC
TRBJ2-3	many	.	TRBV5-1	CASSLAATSTDTQYF	TGCGCCAGCAGCTTGGCCGCAACTTCCACAGATACGCAGTATTTT
TRBJ2-1	.	.	TRBV7-2	CASSFWNNNEQFF	TGTGCCAGCAGCTTCTGGAACAACAATGAGCAGTTCTTC
TRBJ1-3	.	TRBD1	TRBV7-9	CASSSTGAGNTIYF	TGTGCCAGCAGCTCGACAGGGGCAGGAAACACCATATATTTT
TRBJ1-6	.	.	TRBV4-1	CASSSGRGADNSPLHF	TGCGCCAGCAGCTCAGGGAGGGGGGCGGATAATTCACCCCTCCACTTT
TRBJ1-4	few	TRBD1	TRBV10-3	CAISDSGTGNEKLFF	TGTGCCATCAGTGATTCCGGGACAGGGAACGAAAAACTGTTTTTT
TRBJ2-3	.	.	TRBV27	CASSAIQGGGTDTQYF	TGTGCCAGCAGTGCGATCCAGGGGGGGGGCACAGATACGCAGTATTTT
TRBJ1-5	few	TRBD1	TRBV29-1	CSVLGTANNQPQHF	TGCAGCGTTCTCGGGACAGCGAACAATCAGCCCCAGCATTTT
TRBJ2-3	.	TRBD2	TRBV19	CASSTLAGDPDTQYF	TGTGCCAGTAGTACACTAGCGGGGGATCCAGATACGCAGTATTTT
TRBJ2-2	.	.	TRBV24-1	CATSAENTGELFF	TGTGCCACCAGTGCAGAGAACACCGGGGAGCTGTTTTTT
TRBJ1-2	few	TRBD1	TRBV7-8	CASSTRDRTGARVGYTF	TGTGCCAGCAGTACCCGAGATCGGACAGGGGCGAGGGTTGGCTACACCTTC
TRBJ2-6	many	TRBD1	TRBV19	CASGTGGWSGANVLTF	TGTGCCAGTGGGACAGGGGGTTGGTCTGGGGCCAACGTCCTGACTTTC
TRBJ2-1	few	.	TRBV2	CASSQPFNNEQFF	TGTGCCAGCAGTCAGCCCTTTAACAATGAGCAGTTCTTC
TRBJ1-1	.	.	TRBV14	CASSHRNTWAEAFF	TGTGCCAGCAGCCACAGGAACACTTGGGCTGAAGCTTTCTTT
TRBJ2-5	.	TRBD1	TRBV7-3	CASSPRTGGQRETQYF	TGTGCCAGCAGCCCAAGAACAGGGGGGCAGCGGGAGACCCAGTACTTC
TRBJ1-1	.	.	TRBV5-1	CASSFRQNTEAFF	TGCGCCAGCAGCTTCCGACAGAACACTGAAGCTTTCTTT
TRBJ2-7	once	TRBD2	TRBV24-1	CVTSDLTSEYEQYF	TGTGTCACCAGTGATCTAACTAGCGAGTACGAGCAGTACTTC
TRBJ2-1	.	.	TRBV20-1	CSARDGQGTYNEQFF	TGCAGTGCTAGAGATGGCCAGGGGACCTACAATGAGCAGTTCTTC